The clone carrying this T cell receptor beta chain was counted between two and nine times. Antigen specificity is unknown. The data belong to a study of beta chain features in type 1 diabetes. Study as a whole: Healthy donors and patients showed comparable age, gender and cell yields.

Via the markers CD45RO/CCR7/CD25/CD127/CD95/CD27, stem cell-like memory, regulatory, central memory and naive CD4+ cells were sorted. Expressed TCRB transcripts were sequenced, since all the RNA that had been isolated was reverse transcribed. Clones were sequenced by immunoSEQ multiplex PCR, and TCRdb holds only the in-frame ones, with some missing. The table shows hundreds of thousands of clones, with around an eighth occurring only once. This CDR3 has 12 residues. Germline V gene sequence: CDR1 SNHLY, CDR2 FYNNEI. V shed 6 bases and J shed 4 bases, with 10 bases lying between them. Study-wide results and limits: Shorter TCRB CDR3s, moderately but significantly so, were found in Type 1 diabetes patients in all four CD4+ subsets. Insertions at VDJ junctions were less frequent in type 1 diabetes patients. These patients also deleted more nucleotides at the same junctions. Naive, central memory and regulatory TCRB repertoires appeared more similar among patients than healthy donors.

Input material: naive CD4+ T cells from blood. The source of this sequence is a man younger than 30 with type 1 diabetes. This chain joins TRBV2 and TRBJ2-7, with D unclear. The CDR3 DNA is TGTGCCAGCAGGAACCCACGTTACGAGCAGTACTTC. Translating it yields CASRNPRYEQYF.